This TCR beta chain was sequenced in a study of cytomegalovirus exposure and HLA in healthy donors. Findings and caveats of the study: Presence/absence analysis assumed near-uniform sequencing depth across donors.

A multiplex PCR was run with 60 Vbeta primers and 13 Jbeta primers. Some clones are missing from TCRdb's copy, which holds only in-frame ones; the method was immunoSEQ multiplex PCR. The table has 100,000 or so clones, more than 65% seen once. Points on this clone: Antigen unknown.

V gave up 0 bases and J gave up 7 bases; unmatched junction bases: 7. The germline V gene has CDR1 LGHNA and CDR2 YSLEER. The CDR3 covers 16 residues. The TCR comes from a woman between 18 and 30 years old in good health and CMV-seronegative. The sample taken for sequencing was PBMCs. The chain couples TRBV4-3 to TRBJ2-1; 9 bases are a match to TRBD1. CDR3 in DNA: TGCGCCAGCAGCCAAGATACGGGACAGGGAGGGAATGAGCAGTTCTTC. This codes for CASSQDTGQGGNEQFF.